This paragraph reports one T cell receptor (beta chain). The antigen is unknown. The CDR3 extends over 15 amino acids. The J segment lost 4 bases and the V segment lost 10 bases, leaving 14 bases of the junction unmatched. Germline V gives CDR1 LNHDA, CDR2 SQIVND (reference sequence). The record originates from a study of beta chain features in type 1 diabetes. Broader study findings: Significant though moderate, a shortening of TCRB CDR3s appeared in all four CD4+ subsets of Type 1 diabetes patients.

What was sequenced were expressed TCRB transcripts, since all of the isolated RNA had been reverse transcribed. Only in-frame clones appear in the TCRdb table, and some are missing; sequencing was by immunoSEQ multiplex PCR. The sample lists about 240,000 clones; around 14% were seen once. The sequenced material came from naive CD4+ T cells from blood. The chain joins TRBV19 to TRBJ2-5, with TRBD1 identical over 8 bases. The origin of this receptor is a young man with type 1 diabetes. The CDR3 region is CATGRQGRFGETQYF. CDR3 DNA sequence: TGTGCCACCGGGAGACAGGGGCGCTTTGGAGAGACCCAGTACTTC.